Below, one T cell receptor (beta chain) is given with its context. These data belong to a study of blood T cell repertoires in COVID-19. CDR3 length: 19 amino acids. Germline V gene data show CDR1 as LGHDT and CDR2 as YNNKEL (reference sequence). Unmatched junction bases numbered 17, after V lost 4 bases and J lost 1 base. In the original workflow: Cell counts per sample came from amplifying reference gene primers. Produced via immunoSEQ multiplex PCR; TCRdb's table is partial and in-frame only. V and J calls and clone size are given by that table; D and trimming were obtained from the DNA. This sample has a few hundred thousand clones, with around 88% found just once.

This sequence originates from a woman aged 45-59 years with COVID-19, enrolled during active disease. The chain employs TRBV3-1 (or the pseudogene TRBV3-2) and TRBJ1-1; TRBD1 matches 8 bases. Sequencing input: peripheral blood. The CDR3: CASSPDRGLFRNKNTEAFF. The DNA for the CDR3 is TGTGCCAGCAGCCCCGACAGGGGCCTATTTCGTAACAAGAACACTGAAGCTTTCTTT.